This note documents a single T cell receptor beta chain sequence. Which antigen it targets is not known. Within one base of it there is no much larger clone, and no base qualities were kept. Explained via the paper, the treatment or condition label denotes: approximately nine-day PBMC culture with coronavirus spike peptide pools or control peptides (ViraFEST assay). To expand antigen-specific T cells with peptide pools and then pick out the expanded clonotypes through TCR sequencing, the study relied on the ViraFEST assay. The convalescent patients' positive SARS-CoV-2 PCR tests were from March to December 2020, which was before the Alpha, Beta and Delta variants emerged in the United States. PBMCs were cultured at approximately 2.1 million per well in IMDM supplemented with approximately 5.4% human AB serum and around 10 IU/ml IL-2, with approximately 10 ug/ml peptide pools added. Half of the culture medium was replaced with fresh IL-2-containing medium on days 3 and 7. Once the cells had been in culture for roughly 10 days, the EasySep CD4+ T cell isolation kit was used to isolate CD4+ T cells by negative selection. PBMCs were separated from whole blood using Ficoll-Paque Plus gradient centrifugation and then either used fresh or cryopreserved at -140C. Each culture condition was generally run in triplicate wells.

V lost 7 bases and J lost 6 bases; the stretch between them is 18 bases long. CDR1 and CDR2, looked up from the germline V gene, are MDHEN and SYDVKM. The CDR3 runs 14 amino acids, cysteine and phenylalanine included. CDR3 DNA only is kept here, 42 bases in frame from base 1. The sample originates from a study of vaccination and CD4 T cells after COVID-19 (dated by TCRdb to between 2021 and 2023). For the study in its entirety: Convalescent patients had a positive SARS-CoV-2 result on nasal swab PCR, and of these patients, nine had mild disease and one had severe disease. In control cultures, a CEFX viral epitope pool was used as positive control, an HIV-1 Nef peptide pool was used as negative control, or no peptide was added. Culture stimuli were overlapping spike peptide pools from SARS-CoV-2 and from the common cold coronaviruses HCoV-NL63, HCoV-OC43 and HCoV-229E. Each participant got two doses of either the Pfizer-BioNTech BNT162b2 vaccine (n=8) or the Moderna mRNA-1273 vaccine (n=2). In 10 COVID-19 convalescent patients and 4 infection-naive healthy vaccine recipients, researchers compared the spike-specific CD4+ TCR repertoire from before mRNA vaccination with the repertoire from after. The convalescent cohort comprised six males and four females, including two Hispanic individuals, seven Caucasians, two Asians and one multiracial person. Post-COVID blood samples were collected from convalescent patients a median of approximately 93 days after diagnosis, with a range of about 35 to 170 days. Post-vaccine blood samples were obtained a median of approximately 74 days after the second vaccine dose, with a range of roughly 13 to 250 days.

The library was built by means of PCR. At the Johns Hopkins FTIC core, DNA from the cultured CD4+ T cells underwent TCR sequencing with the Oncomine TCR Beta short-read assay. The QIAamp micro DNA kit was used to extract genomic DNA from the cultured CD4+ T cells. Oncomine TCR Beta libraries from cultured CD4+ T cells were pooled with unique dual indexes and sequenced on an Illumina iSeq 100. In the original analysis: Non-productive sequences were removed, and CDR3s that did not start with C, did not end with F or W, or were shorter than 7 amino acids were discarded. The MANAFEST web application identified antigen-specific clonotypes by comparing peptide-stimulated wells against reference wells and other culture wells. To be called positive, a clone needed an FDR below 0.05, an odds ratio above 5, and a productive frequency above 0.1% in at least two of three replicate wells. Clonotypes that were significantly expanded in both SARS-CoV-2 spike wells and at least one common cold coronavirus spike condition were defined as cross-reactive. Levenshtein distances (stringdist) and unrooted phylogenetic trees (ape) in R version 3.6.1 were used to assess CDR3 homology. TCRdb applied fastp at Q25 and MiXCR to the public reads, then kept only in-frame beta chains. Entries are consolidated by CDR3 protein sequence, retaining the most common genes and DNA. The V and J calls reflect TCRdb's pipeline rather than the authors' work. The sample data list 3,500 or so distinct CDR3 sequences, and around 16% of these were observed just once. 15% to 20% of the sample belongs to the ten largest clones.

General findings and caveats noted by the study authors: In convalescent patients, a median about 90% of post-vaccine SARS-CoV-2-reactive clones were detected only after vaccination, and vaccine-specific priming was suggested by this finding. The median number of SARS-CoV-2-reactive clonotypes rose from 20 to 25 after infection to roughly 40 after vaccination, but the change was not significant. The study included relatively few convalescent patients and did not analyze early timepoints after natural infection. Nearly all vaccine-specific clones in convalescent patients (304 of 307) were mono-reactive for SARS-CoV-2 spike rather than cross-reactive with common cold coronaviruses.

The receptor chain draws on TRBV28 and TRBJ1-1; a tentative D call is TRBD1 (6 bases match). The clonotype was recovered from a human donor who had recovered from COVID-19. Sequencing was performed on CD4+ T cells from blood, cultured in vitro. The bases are TGTGCCAGCACCCCTGACAGGATCGCCCCTGAAGCTTTCTTT. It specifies CASTPDRIAPEAFF.